This T cell receptor (beta chain) was observed in a study of somatic mutations in cytotoxic T cells in rheumatoid arthritis. The protocol was immunoSEQ multiplex PCR, while the TCRdb copy is restricted to in-frame clones and leaves out a portion. The sample yields 7,000 to 9,000 clones, roughly 75% seen once. CDR1 is LGHNA, CDR2 YSLEER, per germline. There are 17 residues in the CDR3. On this clone itself: One end of the junction varies from germline; a read error may be responsible.

This receptor was obtained from a woman aged 45-59 years in good health. The chain couples TRBV4-3 to TRBJ2-7, with TRBD1 as a possible D gene (6 bases). The sequenced sample consisted of CD8+ T cells sorted from blood. CDR3 nucleotide sequence: TGCGCCAGCAGCCAAGATCGGGAAACAGGGAGAGCCTACGAGCAGTGCTTC. This gives the protein CASSQDRETGRAYEQCF.